The 8 T cell receptor beta chains below come from one sample, sequenced in a study of blood T cell repertoires in COVID-19. The assay was immunoSEQ multiplex PCR, and TCRdb's table has in-frame clones only and misses some. The table records about 160,000 clones, around 80% of them present only once. Sequencing was performed on PBMCs or T cells enriched from blood (not recorded which). These TCRs come from a man in his forties who had recovered from COVID-19.

The chain joins TRBV6-5 to TRBJ1-1; D call uncertain. This CDR3 has 14 residues. Between the trimmed V and J ends, which lost 6 bases and 4 bases, there was a span of 15 bases. Looked up from germline, CDR1 is MNHEY and CDR2 is SVGAGI. This CDR3 is CASSPMYSSTEAFF. The CDR3 nucleotides are TGTGCCAGCAGCCCCATGTACAGCTCCACTGAAGCTTTCTTT.

The chain has TRBV21-1 and TRBJ1-5; the DNA was not used to check the table's D call, TRBD1. TRBV21-1 is annotated as a pseudogene. The CDR3 has 15 amino acids. In DNA, the CDR3 is TGTGCCAGCCACAGGGGGGGAGGGCGCAATCAGCCCCAGCATTTT. Translating it yields CASHRGGGRNQPQHF.

The V and J genes are TRBV5-8 and TRBJ1-2, with D tentatively TRBD1 (6 bases). Trimming left V 1 base short and J 0 bases short, with 7 bases between. The CDR3 consists of 14 residues. Germline assignment: CDR1 SGHTS and CDR2 YDEGEE. DNA for the CDR3: TGTGCCAGCAGCTTGTACAGGGCTAACTATGGCTACACCTTC. Its translation is CASSLYRANYGYTF.

CDR3 in DNA: TGTGCCAGCAGCCTCAGACTAGCGGGGGGCCACAATGAGCAGTTCTTC. It encodes CASSLRLAGGHNEQFF. The chain couples TRBV13 to TRBJ2-1; 13 bases line up with TRBD2. The CDR3 is made up of 16 amino acids. Unmatched junction bases numbered 6, after V lost 5 bases and J lost 5 bases. Per germline, CDR1 PRHDT and CDR2 FYEKMQ (reference sequence).

The chain uses TRBV9 and TRBJ1-2, with 7 bases identical to TRBD1. There are 12 residues in the CDR3. Germline assignment: CDR1 SGDLS and CDR2 YYNGEE. Germline trimming cut 3 bases from V and 8 bases from J; bases unmatched to any gene: 4. The CDR3 spells CASSGTGEGYTF. The CDR3 DNA reads as TGTGCCAGCAGCGGCACAGGGGAAGGCTACACCTTC.

The V gene is TRBV30, the J gene TRBJ1-6; 7 nucleotides match TRBD1. This CDR3 is 16 amino acids long. The germline V gene encodes CDR1 GTSNPN and CDR2 SVGIG (reference sequence). The J segment lost 9 bases and the V segment lost 0 bases, leaving 11 bases of the junction unmatched. Here the CDR3 DNA reads TGTGCCTGGAGTGTACACACAGGGGTTCGGGGTTCACCCCTCCACTTT. This translates into CAWSVHTGVRGSPLHF.

The rearrangement links TRBV12-3 or TRBV12-4 to TRBJ2-4, with a possible D match to TRBD1 (5 bases). This CDR3 has 13 residues. Trimming removed 1 base at V and 9 bases at J, with 10 bases between. As DNA, the CDR3 is TGTGCCAGCAGTTTAGAGGGGTCCGGCATTCAGTACTTC. Its protein product is CASSLEGSGIQYF.

The rearrangement joins TRBV2 to TRBJ1-5, with a tentative D call TRBD1 (6 bases). The CDR3 extends over 15 amino acids. The germline V gene encodes CDR1 SNHLY and CDR2 FYNNEI. V gave up 6 bases and J gave up 9 bases, with 21 bases separating them. The CDR3 nucleotides read TGTGCCAGCAGCGAATACGATCGGGACATTTGGCCCCAGCATTTT. As protein: CASSEYDRDIWPQHF.